One sample yielded the 18 T cell receptor beta chains listed below, sequenced in a study of metastatic and nonmetastatic thyroid tumors. Patients were all untreated before their thyroid surgery. MiXCR reprocessed the PCR reads for TCRdb. This repertoire shows about 25,000 clones, approximately 13% found once; its top ten account for 17%. The sample comprised blood. These receptors came from a female donor with papillary thyroid cancer or a benign thyroid nodule (not recorded which). Some clones in this sample may be carry-over from other donors' samples.

In this sample, this clone turned up many times. CDR3 amino acids: CASSLGGPSYEQYF. CDR3 DNA: TGTGCCAGCAGCTTAGGAGGTCCCTCCTACGAGCAGTACTTC. V is TRBV7-2 and J is TRBJ2-7; the D is unclear. In germline, CDR1 is SGHTA, CDR2 FQGNSA. This CDR3 comprises 14 residues. V was pared by 1 base and J by 0 bases, with 7 bases between.

This clone was found many times. The rearrangement joins TRBV30 to TRBJ2-7; D not certain. The germline V gene has CDR1 GTSNPN and CDR2 SVGIG (reference sequence). The CDR3 contains 12 residues. V was shortened by 0 bases and J by 6 bases, with 9 bases between the two germline ends. CDR3 bases: TGTGCCTGGAGTGTACTTCGGTCCGAGCAGTACTTC. This sequence encodes CAWSVLRSEQYF.

This clone was recorded at least ten times. This may be a read error, as it is one base from a much larger clone. Distinct nucleotide sequences in the sample also encode this CDR3. This chain uses TRBV24-1 with TRBJ2-3, with D unresolved. Germline lookup yields CDR1 KGHDR and CDR2 SFDVKD. The CDR3 is 16 residues long. DNA for the CDR3: TGCGCCACCAGTGATCAACCGAACGCTAGGGCAGATACGCAGTATTTT. Amino acids: CATSDQPNARADTQYF.

The table lists this clone with many counts. This chain links TRBV5-5 with TRBJ1-4; D is undetermined. The germline V gene encodes CDR1 SGHKS and CDR2 YYEKEE (reference sequence). Trimming removed 1 base from V and 6 bases from J, with 1 base in between. The CDR3 is 11 residues long. DNA of the CDR3: TGTGCCAGCAGCTTGTATGAAAAACTGTTTTTT. It translates to CASSLYEKLFF.

This clone appeared many times. The chain carries TRBV10-3 and TRBJ2-2, with D possibly matching TRBD2 (5 bases). This CDR3 is 15 amino acids long. CDR1 ENHRY and CDR2 SYGVKD come from the germline V gene. Trimming removed 0 bases from V and 1 base from J, with 6 bases in between. The CDR3 loop is CAISESRENTGELFF. The CDR3 region has the DNA TGTGCCATCAGTGAGTCTCGGGAGAACACCGGGGAGCTGTTTTTT.

This clone was counted ten times or more. CDR3 in amino acids: CASTGLAVEEQFF. The CDR3 DNA follows: TGTGCCAGCACAGGACTAGCGGTTGAGGAGCAGTTCTTC. The V and J genes are TRBV12-3 or TRBV12-4 and TRBJ2-1; 10 nucleotides agree with TRBD2. The CDR3 is made up of 13 amino acids. V lost 7 bases, J lost 10 bases, and 7 bases stayed unmatched.

This clone has ten or more counts. This rearrangement joins TRBV4-2 to TRBJ1-1, with D perhaps TRBD1 (5 bases). In germline, CDR1 is LGHNA, CDR2 YNFKEQ. V lost 0 bases to trimming and J lost 4 bases, with 9 bases between them. The CDR3 length is 14 residues. CDR3 sequence: CASSQDLGPTEAFF. In nucleotides, the CDR3 is TGTGCCAGCAGCCAAGATCTGGGGCCCACTGAAGCTTTCTTT.

This clone has ten or more counts. The V call is TRBV6-2 or TRBV6-3, the J call TRBJ1-4, with TRBD1 matching 8 bases. The CDR3 runs to 15 residues. The V gene end was trimmed by 2 bases and the J gene end by 6 bases; junction bases not matched to a gene: 5. Per the germline V gene, CDR1 is MNHEY and CDR2 is SVGEGT. DNA of the CDR3: TGTGCCAGCAGTTACGACAGGGGAGGAGATGAAAAACTGTTTTTT. This sequence encodes CASSYDRGGDEKLFF.

The genes are TRBV20-1 and TRBJ2-1, with D uncertain. Germline V CDR1 and CDR2: DFQATT, SNEGSKA (reference sequence). V was shortened by 0 bases and J by 10 bases, with 13 bases between the two germline ends. This CDR3 spans 13 amino acids. The CDR3 nucleotides are TGCAGTGCTAGAGATGTGCTATTTTGGGAGCAGTTCTTC. Translation gives CSARDVLFWEQFF.

In its sample, this clone was seen many times. The rearrangement links TRBV6-5 to TRBJ1-4, with D possibly matching TRBD1 (6 bases). Germline V CDR1 and CDR2: MNHEY, SVGAGI. This CDR3 is 15 amino acids long. V lost 0 bases, J lost 3 bases, and 8 bases lay in between. The CDR3 sequence is CASSYSGQSNEKLFF. The CDR3 region has the DNA TGTGCCAGCAGTTACTCCGGACAGTCTAATGAAAAACTGTTTTTT.

This clone was seen at least ten times. The rearrangement joins TRBV28 to TRBJ2-3; no firm D call. Deletions cut 5 bases from V and 6 bases from J, with 21 bases between. The CDR3 spans 16 residues. The germline V gene has CDR1 MDHEN and CDR2 SYDVKM. The chain's CDR3 is CASSPHQPEKYDTQYF. Written as DNA, the CDR3 is TGTGCCAGCAGTCCCCATCAGCCGGAGAAGTACGATACGCAGTATTTT.

This clone occurred many times. This sequence joins TRBV18 and TRBJ1-4; weak D call: TRBD1 (5 bases). The CDR3 sequence is 12 residues long. CDR1 and CDR2 (germline): KGHSH, LQKENI. The V and J ends lost 8 bases and 6 bases respectively, with 10 bases between them. The CDR3 loop is CASARQYEKLFF. The CDR3 nucleotides are TGTGCCAGCGCCCGACAGTATGAAAAACTGTTTTTT.

There are a few counts of this clone. The sample has other DNA sequences that encode this CDR3 too. The chain links TRBV5-5 to TRBJ2-1, with D possibly TRBD1 on 5 matching bases. The CDR3 is made up of 14 amino acids. CDR1 is SGHKS, CDR2 YYEKEE, per germline (reference sequence). V was cut by 1 base and J by 5 bases, with 10 bases left in between. The CDR3 sequence is CASSLSRANNEQFF. The CDR3 region has the DNA TGTGCCAGCAGCTTGTCCAGGGCGAACAATGAGCAGTTCTTC.

This clone is deemed medium-sized. The chain is built from TRBV28 and TRBJ2-6; 10 bases agree with TRBD2. CDR3 length: 18 residues. Germline lookup yields CDR1 MDHEN and CDR2 SYDVKM. V dropped 4 bases and J dropped 0; count of bases not matched to a gene: 6. The CDR3 reads CASSSTSGRSSGANVLTF. The DNA of the CDR3 is TGTGCCAGCAGTTCGACTAGCGGGCGCAGCTCTGGGGCCAACGTCCTGACTTTC.

This clone has ten or more counts. Other DNA sequences within the sample encode an identical CDR3. The chain employs TRBV2 and TRBJ2-1, with 7 bases fitting TRBD1. With V trimmed by 8 bases and J by 7 bases, 17 bases remained unmatched. Per germline, CDR1 SNHLY and CDR2 FYNNEI. The CDR3 runs to 16 residues. The CDR3 nucleotides are TGTGCCAGCGAACGCCCAAGGACAGGTCTAGTAAATGAGCAGTTCTTC. Translated, it gives CASERPRTGLVNEQFF. The whole variable domain, remainder taken from reference TRBV2 and TRBJ2-1, is EPEVTQTPSHQVTQMGQEVILRCVPISNHLYFYWYRQILGQKVEFLVSFYNNEISEKSEIFDDQFSVERPDGSNFTLKIRSTKLEDSAMYFCASERPRTGLVNEQFFGPGTRLTVL.

This clone was seen ten or more times. The chain couples TRBV28 to TRBJ1-2; 10 bases map to TRBD1. The germline V gene has CDR1 MDHEN and CDR2 SYDVKM. V lost 5 bases, J lost 4 bases, and 10 bases stayed unmatched. This CDR3 comprises 16 residues. CDR3 nucleotides: TGTGCCAGCAGTAAAAGGGACAGGGGCAGGGGCTATGGCTACACCTTC. As protein: CASSKRDRGRGYGYTF.

This clone was seen repeatedly, ten times or more. A single base separates this from a much larger clone, so it may be a read error. V usage is TRBV9 and J usage is TRBJ2-3, with TRBD1 as a possible D gene (6 bases). CDR1 is SGDLS and CDR2 is YYNGEE in the germline V gene. This CDR3 spans 12 amino acids. The CDR3 is CASSVETGTQYF. In nucleotides, the CDR3 is TGTGCCAGCAGCGTAGAGACAGGTACGCAGTATTTT.

This clone showed up many times. The chain carries TRBV11-2 and TRBJ1-1; D remains unclear. CDR1 and CDR2 (germline): SGHAT, FQNNGV. Trimming removed 0 bases from V and 0 bases from J, with 2 bases in between. CDR3 size: 13 residues. In DNA form, the CDR3 reads TGTGCCAGCAGCTTAGATATGAACACTGAAGCTTTCTTT. Translated: CASSLDMNTEAFF. Full variable domain (missing parts from reference TRBV11-2 and TRBJ1-1): EAGVAQSPRYKIIEKRQSVAFWCNPISGHATLYWYQQILGQGPKLLIQFQNNGVVDDSQLPKDRFSAERLKGVDSTLKIQPAKLEDSAVYLCASSLDMNTEAFFGQGTRLTVV.